What follows are 29 T cell receptor beta chains derived from one specimen sequenced in a study of cytomegalovirus exposure and HLA in healthy donors. PCR involved 60 Vbeta and 13 Jbeta primers. The assay was immunoSEQ multiplex PCR, and TCRdb's table has in-frame clones only and misses some. The table lists 130,000 to 150,000 clones, approximately 79% of them singletons. The specimen was PBMCs. These receptors came from a woman under 40 in good health and CMV-seronegative.

Here the CDR3 reads CASAPRRAGSEETQYF. In DNA form, the CDR3 reads TGTGCTAGTGCCCCACGCCGCGCGGGGTCCGAAGAGACCCAGTACTTC. The chain couples TRBV12-5 to TRBJ2-5; D is possibly TRBD2 (6 bases). This CDR3 contains 16 residues. V lost 7 bases, J lost 3 bases, and 21 bases lay in between. From germline, CDR1 is LGHNT and CDR2 FRNRAP.

This chain connects TRBV5-1 to TRBJ2-3; 9 bases align to TRBD1. CDR1 is SGHRS and CDR2 is YFSETQ in the germline V gene. After removal of 7 bases from V and 5 bases from J, the junction contained 11 bases not matched to a gene. CDR3 length: 15 amino acids. The CDR3 sequence: CASGSWDRDKDTQYF. The CDR3 DNA sequence: TGCGCCAGCGGCAGTTGGGACAGGGACAAAGATACGCAGTATTTT. Together with reference TRBV5-1 and TRBJ2-3, the CDR3 gives the full variable domain: KAGVTQTPRYLIKTRGQQVTLSCSPISGHRSVSWYQQTPGQGLQFLFEYFSETQRNKGNFPGRFSGRQFSNSRSEMNVSTLELGDSALYLCASGSWDRDKDTQYFGPGTRLTVL.

Details on this clone: The junction departs from germline at one end; a sequencing error may be responsible. The chain has TRBV6-6 and TRBJ2-7; 10 positions match TRBD1. Looked up from germline, CDR1 is MNHNY and CDR2 is SVGAGI (reference sequence). The CDR3 is made up of 14 amino acids. This CDR3 reads CASSYSGTGERMHF. The DNA of the CDR3 is TGTGCCAGCAGTTACAGCGGGACAGGGGAAAGAATGCACTTC.

This rearrangement joins TRBV6-6 to TRBJ2-2, with TRBD2 identical over 12 bases. Per germline, CDR1 MNHNY and CDR2 SVGAGI (reference sequence). Trimming at V came to 6 bases and at J to 7 bases, leaving 9 bases not matched to a gene. The CDR3 has 16 amino acids. CDR3 loop: CASSLRTSGMGGELFF. The CDR3 DNA sequence: TGTGCCAGCAGCCTAAGGACTAGCGGGATGGGCGGGGAGCTGTTTTTT.

The chain combines TRBV6-1 with TRBJ2-1; TRBD1 might be the D (6 bases). The CDR3 loop spans 16 amino acids. Between the trimmed V and J ends, which lost 4 bases and 5 bases, there was a span of 18 bases. From germline, CDR1 is MNHNS and CDR2 SASEGT. CDR3 sequence reads: CASSGTVTGAHNEQFF. CDR3 sequence (DNA): TGTGCCAGCAGTGGTACAGTGACAGGAGCTCACAATGAGCAGTTCTTC.

Comment on this clone: The sample holds other DNA sequences that translate to the same CDR3. The V call is TRBV7-3, the J call TRBJ2-7; D is undetermined. The V end was cut by 5 bases, the J end by 3 bases, with 17 bases between. CDR1 is SGHTA, CDR2 FQGTGA, per germline. This CDR3 spans 15 amino acids. CDR3 amino acids: CASSLDTAGVYEQYF. The CDR3, as DNA: TGTGCCAGCAGCCTTGATACTGCCGGAGTCTACGAGCAGTACTTC.

J is TRBJ1-2 and V is TRBV9; D ambiguous. CDR3 length: 14 residues. The germline V and J ends were trimmed by 3 bases and 2 bases, with 11 bases remaining between them. The germline V gene has CDR1 SGDLS and CDR2 YYNGEE. DNA of the CDR3: TGTGCCAGCAGCGCCCGCGGGCGGAACTATGGCTACACCTTC. It yields the protein CASSARGRNYGYTF.

The rearrangement uses TRBV7-8 and TRBJ2-3; D is ambiguous. The germline V gene encodes CDR1 SGHVS and CDR2 FQNEAQ. V was clipped by 1 base and J by 9 bases, with 11 bases between them. The CDR3 has 13 amino acids. CDR3 sequence: CASSLDSSRTQYF. The CDR3 nucleotides are TGTGCCAGCAGCTTAGATAGTAGTCGAACGCAGTATTTT.

This clone was recorded only once. The V and J genes are TRBV5-1 and TRBJ2-1; D is perhaps TRBD2 (7 bases). Germline V gives CDR1 SGHRS, CDR2 YFSETQ. V was pared by 3 bases and J by 6 bases, with 19 bases between. The CDR3 contains 16 residues. The CDR3 DNA reads as TGCGCCAGCAGCTCGTCCGGGGGGCTAGGGGGCAATGAGCAGTTCTTC. Its protein is CASSSSGGLGGNEQFF.

The J gene is TRBJ2-2, the V gene TRBV7-8, with a weak D call TRBD2 (6 bases). In germline, CDR1 is SGHVS, CDR2 FQNEAQ. V was pared by 1 base and J by 4 bases, with 13 bases between. The CDR3 contains 16 residues. DNA of the CDR3: TGTGCCAGCAGCTTAGGTGCGCGGGGAGTCACCGGGGAGCTGTTTTTT. Translated, it gives CASSLGARGVTGELFF. Full variable domain (missing parts from reference TRBV7-8 and TRBJ2-2): GAGVSQSPRYKVAKRGQDVALRCDPISGHVSLFWYQQALGQGPEFLTYFQNEAQLDKSGLPSDRFFAERPEGSVSTLKIQRTQQEDSAVYLCASSLGARGVTGELFFGEGSRLTVL.

This clone came up once. The chain uses TRBV5-6 and TRBJ2-1, with D tentatively TRBD1 (6 bases). Germline lookup yields CDR1 SGHDT and CDR2 YYEEEE. There are 15 residues in the CDR3. Trimming pared 4 bases from V and 10 bases from J, leaving 21 bases between. The CDR3 DNA reads TGTGCCAGCAGCCCGGGCCCCACAGGGTCGGGAGAGCAGTTCTTC. This codes for CASSPGPTGSGEQFF.

The genes are TRBV15 and TRBJ2-2; a possible D gene is TRBD1 (5 bases). Per the germline V gene, CDR1 is LNHNV and CDR2 is YYDKDF (reference sequence). The length of the CDR3 is 14 residues. V gave up 2 bases and J gave up 6 bases, with 10 bases separating them. CDR3 sequence (DNA): TGTGCCACCAGCAGACAAAGGGGATCCGGGGAGCTGTTTTTT. Translating gives CATSRQRGSGELFF.

The chain uses TRBV19 and TRBJ1-5, with TRBD1 matching 7 bases. After removal of 0 bases from V and 7 bases from J, the junction contained 6 bases not matched to a gene. Germline V gives CDR1 LNHDA, CDR2 SQIVND (reference sequence). The CDR3 extends over 15 amino acids. The CDR3 protein is CASSIDEGAGQPQHF. DNA of the CDR3: TGTGCCAGTAGTATAGACGAGGGGGCAGGGCAGCCCCAGCATTTT.

V is TRBV5-1 and J is TRBJ1-1; tentative D call: TRBD1 (6 bases). The CDR3 is made up of 17 amino acids. Germline V CDR1 and CDR2: SGHRS, YFSETQ. V was shortened by 0 bases and J by 4 bases, with 19 bases between the two germline ends. This CDR3 reads CASSLEGGGGVRTEAFF. CDR3 coding DNA: TGCGCCAGCAGCTTGGAGGGGGGTGGGGGGGTACGCACTGAAGCTTTCTTT.

The chain recombines TRBV27 with TRBJ1-1; D ambiguous. Per germline, CDR1 MNHEY and CDR2 SMNVEV (reference sequence). The CDR3 spans 15 residues. V was trimmed by 6 bases and J by 0 bases, leaving 14 bases between them. The CDR3 nucleotides read TGTGCCAGCAGCGGGTTTTCTAGCATGAACACTGAAGCTTTCTTT. Its translation is CASSGFSSMNTEAFF.

The chain links TRBV27 to TRBJ2-7; 7 bases align to TRBD1. J gave up 8 bases and V 3 bases, and 10 bases lay outside the gene matches. Germline assignment: CDR1 MNHEY and CDR2 SMNVEV (reference sequence). The CDR3 is 14 residues long. The CDR3 DNA is TGTGCCAGCAGTTTGGCACAGGGGACGGACAAGCAGTACTTC. It yields the protein CASSLAQGTDKQYF.

This clone showed up just once. The V call is TRBV6-1, the J call TRBJ1-2, with a tentative D call TRBD1 (5 bases). Germline V gives CDR1 MNHNS, CDR2 SASEGT. V gave up 2 bases and J gave up 3 bases, with 16 bases separating them. This CDR3 spans 16 amino acids. In nucleotides, the CDR3 is TGTGCCAGCAGTGAATCCAGGGAGGGTCCCTACTATGGCTACACCTTC. It translates to CASSESREGPYYGYTF.

On this clone: An end of the junction differs from the germline gene, which may be a read error. The chain employs TRBV18 and TRBJ2-1; TRBD2 matches at 8 bases. The CDR3 is 15 residues long. Per the germline V gene, CDR1 is KGHSH and CDR2 is LQKENI. Written as DNA, the CDR3 is TGTGCCAGCTCCCCACCAAGCGGGAGTTCGCATGAGCAGTTCTTC. It encodes CASSPPSGSSHEQFF.

The chain employs TRBV23-1 and TRBJ1-4; tentatively, D is TRBD1 (5 bases). TRBV23-1 is marked as an open reading frame, function uncertain. Trimming took 6 bases from V and 1 from J, leaving 9 bases between them. The CDR3 is 14 amino acids. CDR3: CASRGQGTNEKLFF. CDR3 DNA sequence: TGCGCCAGCAGGGGGCAGGGAACTAATGAAAAACTGTTTTTT.

V usage is TRBV30 and J usage is TRBJ2-2; D is ambiguous. The CDR3 has 13 residues. V dropped 3 bases and J dropped 6 bases, with 11 bases sitting between them. Germline loops: CDR1 GTSNPN, CDR2 SVGIG (reference sequence). CDR3: CAWSTHSPGELFF. The CDR3 DNA reads as TGTGCCTGGAGCACACATAGCCCCGGGGAGCTGTTTTTT.

This chain uses TRBV7-3 with TRBJ2-1; 9 bases fit TRBD2. CDR3 length equals 16 residues. Trimming cost V 5 bases and J 6 bases; bases outside gene matches: 11. Looked up from germline, CDR1 is SGHTA and CDR2 is FQGTGA. This CDR3 is CASSPIGLATGNEQFF. CDR3 DNA sequence: TGTGCCAGCAGCCCGATAGGACTAGCGACAGGCAATGAGCAGTTCTTC.

The chain employs TRBV2 and TRBJ2-1; 14 nucleotides align to TRBD2. V lost 6 bases and J lost 10; bases outside the gene matches: 14. The CDR3 spans 17 residues. The germline V gene has CDR1 SNHLY and CDR2 FYNNEI. In nucleotides, the CDR3 is TGTGCCAGCAGGCGCCGTGGGACTAGCGGGAGTGTAGGGGAGCAGTTCTTC. It specifies CASRRRGTSGSVGEQFF.

V and J are TRBV13 and TRBJ2-3; D perhaps matches TRBD2 (6 bases). The germline V gene has CDR1 PRHDT and CDR2 FYEKMQ (reference sequence). The CDR3 extends over 15 amino acids. V was clipped by 5 bases and J by 0 bases, with 12 bases between them. The CDR3 protein is CASSPPSDSTDTQYF. In DNA form, the CDR3 reads TGTGCCAGCAGCCCGCCTAGCGACAGCACAGATACGCAGTATTTT.

The rearrangement joins TRBV27 to TRBJ2-1; D might be TRBD2 (5 bases). Trimming removed 4 bases at V and 6 bases at J, with 13 bases between. This CDR3 is built from 14 residues. Germline CDR1 MNHEY, CDR2 SMNVEV (reference sequence). CDR3 amino acids: CASSSPGILNEQFF. The CDR3 nucleotides are TGTGCCAGCAGTTCTCCCGGGATCCTCAATGAGCAGTTCTTC.

This clone is a singleton in its sample. The chain employs TRBV6-5 and TRBJ1-2; 8 nucleotides agree with TRBD1. This CDR3 comprises 15 residues. With 4 bases clipped from V and 8 bases from J, the junction kept 12 bases outside the gene matches. Germline lookup yields CDR1 MNHEY and CDR2 SVGAGI. CDR3: CASSSNDRGLGGYTF. CDR3 coding DNA: TGTGCCAGCAGTTCCAATGACAGGGGCCTTGGGGGCTACACCTTC.

V is TRBV29-1 and J is TRBJ2-7; 12 nucleotides line up with TRBD2. CDR3 length: 14 residues. V gave up 3 bases and J gave up 2 bases; unmatched junction bases: 2. In germline, CDR1 is SQVTM, CDR2 ANQGSEA. CDR3: CSVETSGSAYEQYF. The CDR3 DNA reads as TGCAGCGTTGAGACTAGCGGGAGCGCCTACGAGCAGTACTTC.

This clone was observed a few times. V and J are TRBV7-2 and TRBJ2-3, with 9 positions matching TRBD2. The CDR3 is 16 amino acids. Losses at the gene ends were 4 bases for V and 2 bases for J; bases not matched to a gene: 7. The V gene's germline CDR1 is SGHTA and CDR2 FQGNSA. The chain's CDR3 is CASSSPGGRATDTQYF. The DNA for the CDR3 is TGTGCCAGCAGCTCCCCCGGCGGGAGGGCCACAGATACGCAGTATTTT.

This chain links TRBV18 with TRBJ1-1; D is ambiguous. CDR1 is KGHSH, CDR2 LQKENI, per germline. CDR3 length: 13 amino acids. V lost 7 bases to trimming and J lost 3 bases, with 12 bases between them. The CDR3 here is CASFTGQYTEAFF. In DNA form, the CDR3 reads TGTGCCAGCTTTACTGGGCAGTACACTGAAGCTTTCTTT.

The chain uses TRBV10-3 and TRBJ2-3, with 7 bases fitting TRBD2. Germline CDR1 reads ENHRY; CDR2 reads SYGVKD. J lost 2 bases, V lost 7 bases, and 6 bases had no gene match. This CDR3 region has 14 residues. CDR3 sequence reads: CAITKSGVTDTQYF. The CDR3 DNA follows: TGTGCCATCACCAAAAGCGGGGTCACAGATACGCAGTATTTT.